This T cell receptor (beta chain) is drawn from a study of early T cells in non-severe SARS-CoV-2 infection. As for the study in general: The input, bulk RNA from unsorted whole blood, was sequenced, and chains were unpaired. Study conclusions and caveats: Matching against VDJdb likely underestimated virus-specific expansions, favoring anti-spike CD8.

This clonotype was picked up many times. Its antigen is unknown. Because the CDR3 is missing its conserved closing phenylalanine or tryptophan, this is likely a read error. The DNA is omitted, as the CDR3 cannot be located on it reliably, and the CDR3 follows TCRdb's listing. The CDR3 has 10 residues if both end residues are counted. Germline CDR1 and CDR2: SGHAT and FQNNGV. Each single cDNA molecule received a unique molecular identifier. TCRdb analysed the 5' RACE reads with MiXCR anew, one entry per CDR3 protein. The sample holds about 26,000 distinct CDR3 sequences, about 4.2% seen once. This receptor was taken from an adult who was a healthcare worker with PCR-confirmed SARS-CoV-2 infection or an uninfected control (not recorded which). V and J are TRBV11-2 and TRBJ1-1. The specimen was whole blood. The CDR3 reads CASSLGGLVE.